The present TCR beta chain was sequenced within a study of blood T cell repertoires in COVID-19. Turning to the study itself: The analysed material was cDNA or gDNA that came from T cells, B-cell-depleted T cells, or PBMCs.

The V end was cut by 0 bases, the J end by 0 bases, with 8 bases between. Germline V gene lookup returns CDR1 LNHNV and CDR2 YYDKDF (reference sequence). This CDR3 contains 15 residues. Method: immunoSEQ multiplex PCR; TCRdb's copy keeps in-frame clones and lacks some. The sample yields approximately 200,000 clones, about 87% seen once. The origin of this receptor is a man aged 25-40 years who had recovered from COVID-19. Sequenced sample: PBMCs or T cells enriched from blood (not recorded which). The chain has TRBV15 and TRBJ2-5, with D perhaps TRBD2 (6 bases). CDR3 nucleotide sequence: TGTGCCACCAGCAGAGATCGCGGGGACCAAGAGACCCAGTACTTC. Protein product: CATSRDRGDQETQYF.